This record concerns one T cell receptor (beta chain) sequence. The method was immunoSEQ multiplex PCR; TCRdb's version includes in-frame clones alone and lacks a portion of them. The sample comprises under 65,000 clones, about nine tenths of which are singletons, and roughly 1.5% rests with the top ten. This specimen belongs to a study of T cell changes during pregnancy in multiple sclerosis. CDR3 length: 15 residues. Germline values: CDR1 KGHSH, CDR2 LQKENI. Deletions cut 3 bases from V and 0 bases from J, with 12 bases between. The sequences come from peripheral blood, collected in the second trimester of pregnancy. This receptor was identified in a female donor with multiple sclerosis, enrolled in a pregnancy study. The rearrangement links TRBV18 to TRBJ2-7; D might be TRBD2 (6 bases). CDR3 sequence: CASSPPSASSYEQYF. The CDR3 DNA follows: TGTGCCAGCTCACCTCCTAGCGCGAGCTCCTACGAGCAGTACTTC.